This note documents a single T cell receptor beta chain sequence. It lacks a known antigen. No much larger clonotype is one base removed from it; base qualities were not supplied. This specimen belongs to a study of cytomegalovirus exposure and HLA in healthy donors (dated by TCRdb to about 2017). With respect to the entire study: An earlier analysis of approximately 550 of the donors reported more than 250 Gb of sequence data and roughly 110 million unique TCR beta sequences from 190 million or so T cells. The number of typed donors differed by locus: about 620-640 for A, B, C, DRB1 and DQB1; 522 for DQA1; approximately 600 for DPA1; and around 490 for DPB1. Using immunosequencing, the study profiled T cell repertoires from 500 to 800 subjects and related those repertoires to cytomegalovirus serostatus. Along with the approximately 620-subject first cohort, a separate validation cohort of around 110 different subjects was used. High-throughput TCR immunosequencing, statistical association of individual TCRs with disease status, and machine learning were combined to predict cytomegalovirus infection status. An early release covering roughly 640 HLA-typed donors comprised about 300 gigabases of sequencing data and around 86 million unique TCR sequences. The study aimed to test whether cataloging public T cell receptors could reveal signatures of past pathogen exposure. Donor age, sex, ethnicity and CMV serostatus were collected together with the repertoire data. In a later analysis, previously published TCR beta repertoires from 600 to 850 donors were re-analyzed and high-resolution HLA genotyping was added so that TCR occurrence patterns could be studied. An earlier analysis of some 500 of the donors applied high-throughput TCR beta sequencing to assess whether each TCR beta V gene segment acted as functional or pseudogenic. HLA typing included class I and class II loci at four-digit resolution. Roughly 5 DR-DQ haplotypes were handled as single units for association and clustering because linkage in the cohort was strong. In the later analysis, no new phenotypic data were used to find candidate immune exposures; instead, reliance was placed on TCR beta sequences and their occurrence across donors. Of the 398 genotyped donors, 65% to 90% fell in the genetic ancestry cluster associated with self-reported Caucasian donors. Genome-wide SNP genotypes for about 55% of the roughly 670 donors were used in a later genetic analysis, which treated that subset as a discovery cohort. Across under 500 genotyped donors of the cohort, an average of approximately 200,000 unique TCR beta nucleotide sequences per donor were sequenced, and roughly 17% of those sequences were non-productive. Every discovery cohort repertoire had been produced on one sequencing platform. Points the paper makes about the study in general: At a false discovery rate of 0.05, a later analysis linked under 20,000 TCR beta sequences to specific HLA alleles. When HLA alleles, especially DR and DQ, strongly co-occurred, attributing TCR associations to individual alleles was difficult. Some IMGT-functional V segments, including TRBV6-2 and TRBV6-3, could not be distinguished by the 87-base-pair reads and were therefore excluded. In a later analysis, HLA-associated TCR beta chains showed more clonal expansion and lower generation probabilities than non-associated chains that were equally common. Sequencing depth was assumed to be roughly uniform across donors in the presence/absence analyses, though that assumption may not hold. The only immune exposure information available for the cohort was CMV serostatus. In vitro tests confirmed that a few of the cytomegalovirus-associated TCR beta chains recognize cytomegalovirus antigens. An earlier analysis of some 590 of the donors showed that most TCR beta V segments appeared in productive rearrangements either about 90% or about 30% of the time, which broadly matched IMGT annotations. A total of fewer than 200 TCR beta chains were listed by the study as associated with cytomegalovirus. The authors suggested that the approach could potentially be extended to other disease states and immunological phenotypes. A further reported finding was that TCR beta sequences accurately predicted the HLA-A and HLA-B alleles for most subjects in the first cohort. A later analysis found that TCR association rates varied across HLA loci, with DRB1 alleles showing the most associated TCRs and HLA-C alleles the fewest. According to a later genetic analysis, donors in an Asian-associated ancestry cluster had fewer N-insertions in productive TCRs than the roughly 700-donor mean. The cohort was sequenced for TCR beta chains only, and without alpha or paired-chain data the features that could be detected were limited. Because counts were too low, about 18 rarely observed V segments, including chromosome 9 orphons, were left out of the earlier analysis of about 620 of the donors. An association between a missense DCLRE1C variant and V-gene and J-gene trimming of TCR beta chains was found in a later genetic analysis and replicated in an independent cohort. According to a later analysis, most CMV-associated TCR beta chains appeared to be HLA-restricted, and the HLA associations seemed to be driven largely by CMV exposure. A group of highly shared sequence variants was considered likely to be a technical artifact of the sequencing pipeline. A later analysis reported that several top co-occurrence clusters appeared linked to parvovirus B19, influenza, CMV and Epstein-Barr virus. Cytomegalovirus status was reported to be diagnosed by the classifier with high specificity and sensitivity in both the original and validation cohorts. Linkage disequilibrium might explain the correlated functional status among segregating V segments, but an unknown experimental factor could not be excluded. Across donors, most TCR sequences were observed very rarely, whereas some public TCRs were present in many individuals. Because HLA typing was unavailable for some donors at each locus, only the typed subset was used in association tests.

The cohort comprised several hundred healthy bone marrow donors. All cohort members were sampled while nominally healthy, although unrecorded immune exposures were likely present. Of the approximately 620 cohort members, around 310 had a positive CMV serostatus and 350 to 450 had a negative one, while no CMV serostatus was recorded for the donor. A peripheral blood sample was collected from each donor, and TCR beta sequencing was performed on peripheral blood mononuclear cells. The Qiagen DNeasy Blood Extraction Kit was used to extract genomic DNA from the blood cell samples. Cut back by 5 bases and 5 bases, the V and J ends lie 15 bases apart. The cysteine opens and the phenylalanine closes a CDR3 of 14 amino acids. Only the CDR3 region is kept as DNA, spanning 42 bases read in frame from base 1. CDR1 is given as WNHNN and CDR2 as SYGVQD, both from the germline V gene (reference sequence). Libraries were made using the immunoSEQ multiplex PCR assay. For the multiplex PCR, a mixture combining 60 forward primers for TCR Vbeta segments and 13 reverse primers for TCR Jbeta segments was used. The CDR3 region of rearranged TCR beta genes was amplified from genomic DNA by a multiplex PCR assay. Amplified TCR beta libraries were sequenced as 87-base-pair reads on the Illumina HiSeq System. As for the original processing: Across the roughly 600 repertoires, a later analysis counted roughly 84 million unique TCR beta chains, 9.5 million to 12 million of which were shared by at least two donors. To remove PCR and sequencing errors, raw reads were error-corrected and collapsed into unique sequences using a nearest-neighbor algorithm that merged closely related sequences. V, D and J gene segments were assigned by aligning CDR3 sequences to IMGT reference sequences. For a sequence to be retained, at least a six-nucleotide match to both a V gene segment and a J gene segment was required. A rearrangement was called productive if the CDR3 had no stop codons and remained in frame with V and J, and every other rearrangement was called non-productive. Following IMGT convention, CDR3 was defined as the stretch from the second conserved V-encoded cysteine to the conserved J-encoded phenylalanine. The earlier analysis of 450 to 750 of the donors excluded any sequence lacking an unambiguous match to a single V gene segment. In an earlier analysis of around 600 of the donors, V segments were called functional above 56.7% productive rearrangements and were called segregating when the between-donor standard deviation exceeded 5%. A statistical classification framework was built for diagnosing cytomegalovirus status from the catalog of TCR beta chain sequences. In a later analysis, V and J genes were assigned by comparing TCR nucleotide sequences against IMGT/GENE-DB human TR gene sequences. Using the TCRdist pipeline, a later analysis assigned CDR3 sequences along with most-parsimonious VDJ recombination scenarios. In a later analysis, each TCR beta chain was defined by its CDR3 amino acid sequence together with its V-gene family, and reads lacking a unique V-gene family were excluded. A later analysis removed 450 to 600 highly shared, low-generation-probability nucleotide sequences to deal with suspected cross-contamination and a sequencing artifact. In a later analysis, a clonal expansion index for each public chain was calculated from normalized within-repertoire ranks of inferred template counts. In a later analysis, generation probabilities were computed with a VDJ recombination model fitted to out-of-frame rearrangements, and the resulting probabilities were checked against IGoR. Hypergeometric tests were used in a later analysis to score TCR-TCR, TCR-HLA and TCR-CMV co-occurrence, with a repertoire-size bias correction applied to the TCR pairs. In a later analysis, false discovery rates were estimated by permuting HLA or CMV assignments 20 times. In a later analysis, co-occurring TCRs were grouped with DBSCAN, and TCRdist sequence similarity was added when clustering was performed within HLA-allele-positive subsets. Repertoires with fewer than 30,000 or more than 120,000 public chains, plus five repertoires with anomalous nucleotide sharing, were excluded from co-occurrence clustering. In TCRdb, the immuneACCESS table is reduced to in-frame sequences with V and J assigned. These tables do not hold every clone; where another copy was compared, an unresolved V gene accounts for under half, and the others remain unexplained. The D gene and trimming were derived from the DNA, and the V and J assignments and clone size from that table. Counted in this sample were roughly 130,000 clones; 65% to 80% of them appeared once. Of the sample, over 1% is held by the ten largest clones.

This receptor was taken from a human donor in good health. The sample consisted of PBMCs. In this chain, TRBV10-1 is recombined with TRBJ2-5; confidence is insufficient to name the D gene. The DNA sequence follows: TGCGCCAGCAGTTATGGGTCCGGGTCGGAGACCCAGTACTTC. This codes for CASSYGSGSETQYF.